This T cell receptor (beta chain) derives from a study of blood T cells in healthy people across ages. Regarding the study as a whole: A roughly linear fall in TCR beta diversity per million T cells was seen with increasing age. Possibly, changes in expanded clonotypes were confounded because donor CMV status was unknown. Naive T cell percentage showed a strong correlation with the diversity of TCR beta.

V was shortened by 3 bases and J by 8 bases, with 14 bases between the two germline ends. CDR3 length equals 14 residues. The germline gives CDR1 SEHNR, CDR2 FQNEAQ (reference sequence). This clonotype showed up just a few times. No antigen is known for it. With a J-beta primer mix and a sample-barcoded 5' primer, a second PCR ran roughly 7 to 11 cycles. A tag from a template-switch adaptor with 12 random nucleotides marked each cDNA molecule. Each CDR3 protein is one row after TCRdb ran MiXCR on the 5' RACE reads. The table includes about 1.4 million distinct CDR3 sequences, 55% to 75% detected once. This sequence was found in a man aged 18 to 30 in good health. The chain uses TRBV7-9 and TRBJ2-1, with D unclear. Sequencing used blood. This chain's CDR3 is CASSFALGADEQFF. CDR3 nucleotides: TGTGCCAGCAGCTTCGCGCTGGGTGCGGATGAGCAGTTCTTC.